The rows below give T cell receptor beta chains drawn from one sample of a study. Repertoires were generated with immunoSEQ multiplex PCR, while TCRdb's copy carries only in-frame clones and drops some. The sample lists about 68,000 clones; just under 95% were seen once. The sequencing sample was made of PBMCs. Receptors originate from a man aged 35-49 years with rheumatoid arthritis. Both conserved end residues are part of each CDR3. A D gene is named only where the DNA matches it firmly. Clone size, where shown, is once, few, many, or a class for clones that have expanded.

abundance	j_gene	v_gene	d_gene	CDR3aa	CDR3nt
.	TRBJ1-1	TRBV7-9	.	CASSLGQGFATEAFF	TGTGCCAGCAGCTTAGGGCAGGGGTTTGCAACTGAAGCTTTCTTT
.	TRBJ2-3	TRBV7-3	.	CASSSHAPTDTQYF	TGTGCCAGCAGCTCCCACGCCCCTACAGATACGCAGTATTTT
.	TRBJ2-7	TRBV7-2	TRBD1	CASSLAGQLYEQYF	TGTGCCAGCAGCTTAGCGGGACAGCTTTACGAGCAGTACTTC
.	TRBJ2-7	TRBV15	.	CATSRDTLVSYEQYF	TGTGCCACCAGCAGAGATACCCTAGTTAGCTACGAGCAGTACTTC
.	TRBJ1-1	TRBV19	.	CASSMDPFRGAFF	TGTGCCAGTAGTATGGACCCCTTCCGGGGAGCTTTCTTT
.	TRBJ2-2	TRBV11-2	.	CASSLFTLNTGELFF	TGTGCCAGCAGCTTGTTCACTTTGAACACCGGGGAGCTGTTTTTT
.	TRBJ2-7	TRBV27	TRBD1	CASSGTASYEQYF	TGTGCCAGCAGCGGGACAGCCTCCTACGAGCAGTACTTC
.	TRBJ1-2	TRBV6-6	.	CASSYSGGSYGYTF	TGTGCCAGCAGTTACTCGGGTGGGAGCTATGGCTACACCTTC
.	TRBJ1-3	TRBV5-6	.	CASSLGTGRNTIYF	TGTGCCAGCAGCTTAGGCACGGGGAGAAACACCATATATTTT
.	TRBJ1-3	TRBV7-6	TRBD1	CASSPGTAGNTIYF	TGTGCCAGCAGCCCAGGGACAGCCGGAAACACCATATATTTT
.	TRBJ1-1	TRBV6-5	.	CASIARVGDTEAFF	TGTGCCAGCATTGCAAGGGTAGGGGACACTGAAGCTTTCTTT
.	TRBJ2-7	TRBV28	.	CASSQGGADSYEQYF	TGTGCCAGCAGTCAAGGTGGGGCGGACTCCTACGAGCAGTACTTC
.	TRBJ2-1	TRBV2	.	CASMLFAGNNEQFF	TGTGCCAGCATGCTATTTGCGGGGAACAATGAGCAGTTCTTC
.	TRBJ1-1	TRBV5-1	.	CASVGDLNTEAFF	TGCGCCTCCGTGGGGGATCTGAACACTGAAGCTTTCTTT
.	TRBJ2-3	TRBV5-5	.	CASSFGATDTQYF	TGTGCCAGCAGTTTCGGGGCCACAGATACGCAGTATTTT
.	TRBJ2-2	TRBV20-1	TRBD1	CSASGDRGNTGELFF	TGCAGTGCTAGTGGGGACAGGGGGAACACCGGGGAGCTGTTTTTT
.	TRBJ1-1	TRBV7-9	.	CASSGNTEAFF	TGTGCCAGCAGTGGGAACACTGAAGCTTTCTTT
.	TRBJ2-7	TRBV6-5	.	CASMVYQGIYEQYF	TGTGCCAGCATGGTCTACCAGGGGATCTACGAGCAGTACTTC
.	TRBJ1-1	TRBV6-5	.	CASTEDGANTEAFF	TGTGCCAGCACCGAGGACGGGGCGAACACTGAAGCTTTCTTT
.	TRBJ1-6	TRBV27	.	CASSPYYNSPLHF	TGTGCCAGCAGTCCTTATTATAATTCACCCCTCCACTTT
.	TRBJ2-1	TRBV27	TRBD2	CASATSGSYNEQFF	TGTGCCAGCGCAACTAGCGGCTCCTACAATGAGCAGTTCTTC
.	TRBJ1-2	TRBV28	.	CASSPVLKGRLDYGYTF	TGTGCCAGCAGTCCAGTTTTAAAGGGGCGCCTAGACTATGGCTACACCTTC
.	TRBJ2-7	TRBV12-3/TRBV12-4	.	CASSGTSYEQYF	TGTGCCAGCAGTGGTACTAGCTACGAGCAGTACTTC
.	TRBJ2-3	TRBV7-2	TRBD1	CASSASTGGDTQYF	TGTGCCAGCAGCGCCTCCACAGGGGGAGATACGCAGTATTTT
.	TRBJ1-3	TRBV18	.	CASSPMGAGNTIYF	TGTGCCAGCTCACCAATGGGGGCTGGAAACACCATATATTTT
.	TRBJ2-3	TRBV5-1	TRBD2	CATRTSGDSDTQYF	TGCGCCACCAGGACTAGCGGCGATTCAGATACGCAGTATTTT
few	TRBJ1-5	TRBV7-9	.	CASSLGTSNQPQHF	TGTGCCAGCAGCTTAGGTACCAGCAATCAGCCCCAGCATTTT
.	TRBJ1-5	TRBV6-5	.	CASSYREGNQPQHF	TGTGCCAGCAGTTACAGGGAAGGCAATCAGCCCCAGCATTTT
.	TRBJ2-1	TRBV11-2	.	CASSHRSGEPLKVLF	TGTGCCAGCAGTCATAGGTCAGGGGAACCCTTGAAAGTACTCTTC
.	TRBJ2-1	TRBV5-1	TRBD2	CASSPGTSGYNEQFF	TGCGCCAGCAGCCCCGGGACTAGCGGATACAATGAGCAGTTCTTC
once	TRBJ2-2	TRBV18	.	CASSPDGGAPTGELFF	TGTGCCAGCTCACCGGACGGGGGTGCGCCCACCGGGGAGCTGTTTTTT
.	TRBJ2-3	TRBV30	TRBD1	CAWSPKDQGADTQYF	TGTGCCTGGAGTCCAAAGGACCAGGGGGCAGATACGCAGTATTTT
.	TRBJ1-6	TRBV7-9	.	CASSPRGRNSPLHF	TGTGCCAGCAGCCCGAGGGGGAGGAATTCACCCCTCCACTTT
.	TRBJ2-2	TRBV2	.	CASSEQNSNTGELFF	TGTGCCAGCAGTGAACAAAACTCGAACACCGGGGAGCTGTTTTTT
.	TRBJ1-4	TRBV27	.	CASSLSGRAGEKLFF	TGTGCCAGCAGTTTATCGGGCAGAGCCGGTGAAAAACTGTTTTTT
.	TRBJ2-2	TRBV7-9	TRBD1	CASSSLQQGRIGTGELFF	TGTGCCAGCAGCTCCCTGCAACAGGGGAGAATCGGGACCGGGGAGCTGTTTTTT
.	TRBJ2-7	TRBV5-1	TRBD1	CASSQPGQAREQYF	TGCGCCAGCAGCCAACCGGGACAGGCCCGCGAGCAGTACTTC
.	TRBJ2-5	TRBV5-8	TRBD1	CASISQGVLKTQYF	TGTGCCAGCATCTCACAGGGGGTTTTAAAGACCCAGTACTTC
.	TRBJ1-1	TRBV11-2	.	CASSLVGVGHKNTEAFF	TGTGCCAGCAGCTTAGTCGGAGTGGGACATAAGAACACTGAAGCTTTCTTT
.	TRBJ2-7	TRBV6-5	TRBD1	CASNDRVSYEQYF	TGTGCCAGTAATGACAGGGTCTCCTACGAGCAGTACTTC
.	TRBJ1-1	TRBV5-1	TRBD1	CASSLAPGQDTEAFF	TGCGCCAGCAGCTTGGCCCCGGGACAGGACACTGAAGCTTTCTTT
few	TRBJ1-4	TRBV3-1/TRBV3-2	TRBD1	CASSQTGVEKLFF	TGTGCCAGCAGCCAAACAGGGGTTGAAAAACTGTTTTTT
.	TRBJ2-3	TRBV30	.	CAWSGSQDTQYF	TGTGCCTGGAGTGGAAGTCAAGATACGCAGTATTTT
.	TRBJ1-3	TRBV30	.	CAWSVGGLSGNTIYF	TGTGCCTGGAGTGTGGGAGGTCTCTCTGGAAACACCATATATTTT
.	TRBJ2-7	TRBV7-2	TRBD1	CASSTDRAREQYF	TGTGCCAGCAGCACGGACAGGGCTCGCGAGCAGTACTTC
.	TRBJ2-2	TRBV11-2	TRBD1	CASSPRWTGGTGELFF	TGTGCCAGCAGCCCCCGATGGACAGGAGGCACCGGGGAGCTGTTTTTT
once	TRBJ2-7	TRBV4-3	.	CASSQVSGAAYEQYF	TGCGCCAGCAGCCAAGTTAGCGGAGCGGCCTACGAGCAGTACTTC
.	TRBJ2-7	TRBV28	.	CASTLSHGSYEQYF	TGTGCCAGCACCCTATCACATGGTTCCTACGAGCAGTACTTC
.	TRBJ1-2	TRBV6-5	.	CASSRGPNLRGYTF	TGTGCCAGCAGCCGCGGACCGAATTTGCGTGGCTACACCTTC
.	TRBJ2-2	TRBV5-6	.	CASSWGPVFRELFF	TGTGCCAGCAGCTGGGGGCCCGTCTTTCGGGAGCTGTTTTTT
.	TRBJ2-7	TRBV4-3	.	CASSQEGYEQYF	TGCGCCAGCAGCCAAGAAGGGTACGAGCAGTACTTC
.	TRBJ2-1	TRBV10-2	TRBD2	CASRDTGTTGEQFF	TGCGCCAGCAGGGATACCGGGACTACGGGGGAGCAGTTCTTC
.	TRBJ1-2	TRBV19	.	CASSSQGFYGYTF	TGTGCCAGTAGTAGTCAGGGATTCTATGGCTACACCTTC
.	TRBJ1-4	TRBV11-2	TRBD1	CASSLDGPRGLWEKLFF	TGTGCCAGCAGCTTAGATGGGCCAAGGGGGCTTTGGGAAAAACTGTTTTTT